A selection of T cell receptor beta chains follows, all from one sample in a study of shared clonotypes between healthy human individuals. Some clones are missing from TCRdb's copy, which holds only in-frame ones; the method was immunoSEQ multiplex PCR. The table shows roughly 2 million clones, with around 95% occurring only once. Sample: naive CD4+ T cells sorted from blood. The receptors were sampled from a man aged 18-30 years in good health. Each CDR3 is given with its conserved first and last residue. Each record gives: clone size, D gene, J gene, V gene, CDR3 DNA, CDR3 protein. The D gene is left open where the match is weak. Where a row states a size, it is once, few, many or the class of an expanded clone; other rows omit it.

-,TRBD1,TRBJ2-2,TRBV10-2,TGCGCCAGCAGTTGGACAGGGGGCGACACCGGGGAGCTGTTTTTT,CASSWTGGDTGELFF
-,-,TRBJ2-2,TRBV18,TGTGCCAGCTCACCAGGGGGACTGAACACCGGGGAGCTGTTTTTT,CASSPGGLNTGELFF
-,TRBD2,TRBJ2-2,TRBV6-1,TGTGCCAGCAGTGAGGGACTAGCGGGAGGGCCCACCGGGGAGCTGTTTTTT,CASSEGLAGGPTGELFF
-,-,TRBJ1-2,TRBV27,TGTGCCAGTTCCCCCGGGTTTGGCTACACCTTC,CASSPGFGYTF
-,TRBD2,TRBJ2-7,TRBV30,TGTGCCTGGAGTGTCGCTAGCGGGGGGGCCTACGAGCAGTACTTC,CAWSVASGGAYEQYF
once,TRBD1,TRBJ2-7,TRBV18,TGTGCCAGCTCACCACAGGCGTCCGGGACAGCTCTTTCCGAGCAGTACTTC,CASSPQASGTALSEQYF
few,-,TRBJ2-3,TRBV5-4,TGTGCCAGCAGCTTGGATTCTAGCACAGATACGCAGTATTTT,CASSLDSSTDTQYF
-,-,TRBJ2-3,TRBV9,TGTGCCAGCAGCGTGGTGGGGCGGACAGATACGCAGTATTTT,CASSVVGRTDTQYF
-,-,TRBJ2-7,TRBV6-6,TGTGCCAGCAGTTACTCCAGGGTTAACTCCTACGAGCAGTACTTC,CASSYSRVNSYEQYF
-,-,TRBJ2-7,TRBV2,TGTGCCAGCAGTCCTACCGGGCCTTTAGGCTACGAGCAGTACTTC,CASSPTGPLGYEQYF
-,TRBD1,TRBJ2-5,TRBV2,TGTGCCAGCAGCCGACAGGGGGGTGCAGAGACCCAGTACTTC,CASSRQGGAETQYF
-,-,TRBJ2-3,TRBV15,TGTGCCACCAGCAGAGCAGTGGCGATGGGGACAGATACGCAGTATTTT,CATSRAVAMGTDTQYF
-,-,TRBJ2-7,TRBV10-3,TGTGCCATCAGTGAGTCTGTGGGACCCTACGAGCAGTACTTC,CAISESVGPYEQYF
-,-,TRBJ1-5,TRBV30,TGTGCCTCCACCGGGGGGAGCGGCAGCAATCAGCCCCAGCATTTT,CASTGGSGSNQPQHF
-,-,TRBJ1-6,TRBV5-6,TGTGCCAGCAGCAGGGATGCAAATTCACCCCTCCACTTT,CASSRDANSPLHF